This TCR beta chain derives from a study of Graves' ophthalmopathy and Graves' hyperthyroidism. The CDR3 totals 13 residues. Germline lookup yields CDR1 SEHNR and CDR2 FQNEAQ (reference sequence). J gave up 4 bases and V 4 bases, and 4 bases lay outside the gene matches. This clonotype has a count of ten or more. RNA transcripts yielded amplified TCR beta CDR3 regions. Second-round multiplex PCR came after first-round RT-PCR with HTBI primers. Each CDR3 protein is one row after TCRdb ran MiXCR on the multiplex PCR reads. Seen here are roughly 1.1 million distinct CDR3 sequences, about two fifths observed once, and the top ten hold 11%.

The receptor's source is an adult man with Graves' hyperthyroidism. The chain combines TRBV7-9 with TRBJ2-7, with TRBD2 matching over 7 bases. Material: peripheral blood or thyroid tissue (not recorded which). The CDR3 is CASSSTGGYEQYF. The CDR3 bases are TGTGCCAGCAGCTCCACGGGGGGATACGAGCAGTACTTC.